This entry concerns a single T cell receptor (beta chain). Its antigen is not yet known. Per-nucleotide qualities are absent, and no much larger clonotype sits a single base away. These data come from a study of CD8+ T cells in alopecia areata (dated by TCRdb to the late 2010s). With regard to the full study: Treated patients were enrolled in an open-label pilot trial of oral tofacitinib, 5 to 10 mg twice daily, for moderate-to-severe alopecia areata. Scalp clonality was compared across normal scalp (n=4), patchy alopecia areata scalp (n=8), and alopecia totalis/universalis scalp (n=8). In humans, TCRbeta sequencing was performed on scalp tissue and on sorted CD4+ and CD8+ peripheral blood T cells from healthy controls and from patients with patchy or totalis/universalis alopecia areata. RNA was obtained with the PAXgene miRNA kit for fixed scalp, the miRNeasy kit for PBMCs, and the RNeasy kit for mouse skin. Tofacitinib was given for 6 to 18 months, followed by 6 months of follow-up off drug to assess delayed response and recurrence. In treated patients, disease severity was measured using the SALT score, which gives the percentage of scalp surface area affected. Tofacitinib-treated patients had biopsies at baseline and at 4 and 24 weeks of treatment, with a later scalp biopsy in several patients. Amplification of TCRbeta CDR3 regions was done by immunoSEQ multiplex PCR using 35 Vbeta forward primers and 13 Jbeta reverse primers. In both human patients and the C3H/HeJ mouse model, the study applied high-throughput TCRbeta sequencing to look at T cell clonal expansion in alopecia areata.

Library preparation was by the immunoSEQ multiplex PCR assay. For TCR sequencing, RNA was extracted from every sample and reverse transcribed into cDNA to serve as template. First-strand cDNA was synthesized with SuperScript III using a 2:1 mix of oligo-dT and random hexamers. A synthetic immune receptor repertoire was used to assess amplification bias, and residual bias was removed computationally. The original methods were these. Raw reads were preprocessed for error removal, and CDR3 was defined according to IMGT conventions as running from the conserved cysteine to phenylalanine. To get clonality, Shannon entropy was normalized by log2 of the number of productive unique TCRs and the result was subtracted from 1. Whether scalp clones were CD4 or CD8 was inferred by matching scalp TCRbeta sequences against CD4 and CD8 repertoires sorted from blood. TCRdb stores this immuneACCESS table with in-frame sequences only. Part of the clones is absent; in the studies checked, under half of the shortfall reflects unresolved V genes, and no reason is known for the rest. That table is the source of V, J and clone size, and D and trimming were worked out from the DNA. Within this sample are 200,000 to 250,000 clones, with around 65% of them counted one time only. The top ten constitute about 4.2% of the sample.

For CDR1 and CDR2, the germline V gene lists SGHDT and YYEEEE. From the cysteine through the phenylalanine, the CDR3 covers 19 amino acids. Just CDR3 DNA is preserved here, 57 bases in frame from base 1. Cut back by 0 bases and 3 bases, the V and J ends lie 24 bases apart. According to the study, the label for this sample's time point signals: roughly 27 days on oral tofacitinib. In light of the paper, this sample's treatment or condition label describes: oral pan-JAK inhibitor, 5-10 mg twice daily. Lesional scalp punch biopsies and peripheral blood were obtained from alopecia areata patients. After PBMCs were isolated by density centrifugation and stained for CD3, CD4 and CD8, a FACSAria was used to sort CD4+ and CD8+ T cells. The investigation overall reported the following: Higher clonality and more expanded CD8+ clones were observed in lesional scalp than in normal scalp, particularly in alopecia totalis/universalis, a finding suggestive of antigenic drive. During tofacitinib treatment, many expanded lesional clones stuck around in both scalp and blood, and this persistence may partly explain why relapse happens after treatment is stopped. Unlike mouse skin, which is dominated by gammadelta T cells, normal human skin has resident alphabeta T cells that are also sequenced, and this complicates analysis of the scalp TCR repertoire. With tofacitinib, both scalp clonality and the number of expanded CD8+ clones among the top 100 scalp clones went down significantly. Because the treated cohort was small and had just a single nonresponder, larger studies are needed to establish links between baseline CD8+ expansion and response. Shared TCR sequences between patients were less evident than in mice, which may be partly attributable to HLA diversity in the patient population.

Here the chain combines TRBV5-6 and TRBJ1-2; 5 matching bases give a weak D call of TRBD1. This material consisted of CD4+ T cells sorted from blood, taken at week 4, from a patient treated with tofacitinib. The receptor was derived from a human donor with alopecia areata. The bases are TGTGCCAGCAGCTTGGAGTCTTGGGCAGGGAGTGGATCGGACTATGGCTACACCTTC. It encodes CASSLESWAGSGSDYGYTF.